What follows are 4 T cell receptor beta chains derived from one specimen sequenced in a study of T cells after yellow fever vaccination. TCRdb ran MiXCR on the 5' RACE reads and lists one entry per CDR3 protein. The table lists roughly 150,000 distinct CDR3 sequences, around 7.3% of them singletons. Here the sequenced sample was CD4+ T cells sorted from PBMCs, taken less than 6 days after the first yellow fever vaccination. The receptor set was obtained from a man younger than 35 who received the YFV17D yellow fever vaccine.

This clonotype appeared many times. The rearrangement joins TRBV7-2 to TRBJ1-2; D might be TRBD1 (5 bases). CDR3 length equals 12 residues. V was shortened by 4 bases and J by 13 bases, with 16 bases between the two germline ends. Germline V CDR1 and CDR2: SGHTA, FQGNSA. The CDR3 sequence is CASSSYQGTLTF. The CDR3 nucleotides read TGTGCCAGCAGCTCATACCAGGGCACGCTCACCTTC.

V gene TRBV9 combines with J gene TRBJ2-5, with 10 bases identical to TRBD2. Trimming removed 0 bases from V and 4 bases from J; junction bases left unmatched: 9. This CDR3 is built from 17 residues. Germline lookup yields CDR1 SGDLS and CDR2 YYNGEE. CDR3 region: CASSVGSSGGLRETQYF. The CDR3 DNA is TGTGCCAGCAGCGTAGGGTCTAGCGGGGGTTTGAGAGAGACCCAGTACTTC.

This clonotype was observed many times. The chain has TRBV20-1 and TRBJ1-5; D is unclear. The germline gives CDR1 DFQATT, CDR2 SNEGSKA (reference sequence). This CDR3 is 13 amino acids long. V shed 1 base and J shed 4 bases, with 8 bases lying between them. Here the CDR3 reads CSARGHYNQPQHF. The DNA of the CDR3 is TGCAGTGCTAGAGGACATTATAATCAGCCCCAGCATTTT.

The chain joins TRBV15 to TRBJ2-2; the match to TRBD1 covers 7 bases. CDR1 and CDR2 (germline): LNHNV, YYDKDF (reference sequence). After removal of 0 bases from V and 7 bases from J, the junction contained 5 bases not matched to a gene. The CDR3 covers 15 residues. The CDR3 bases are TGTGCCACCAGCAGAGACAGGGGGAATGTCGGGGAGCTGTTTTTT. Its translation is CATSRDRGNVGELFF.